This TCR beta chain was found in a study of control samples from healthy donors and cancer patients. This CDR3 region has 16 residues. Measured with immunoSEQ multiplex PCR; TCRdb has only the in-frame clones, and not every one. The sample lists 70,000 to 90,000 clones, around 94% occurring once. This clonotype originated in a woman aged 40 to 50 in good health. The sequencing sample was made of blood. The rearrangement uses TRBV12-2 and TRBJ1-2; the table gives TRBD1 as D, unverified against the DNA. TRBV12-2 is a listed pseudogene. CDR3 bases: TGTGCAAGTCGGTTCCGTGACAGGGCGTCGAACTATGGCTACACCTTC. Translation: CASRFRDRASNYGYTF.